What follows is one T cell receptor beta chain and its context. Antigen specificity is unknown. The germline V gene encodes CDR1 SGHTA and CDR2 FQGNSA. Trimming left V 3 bases short and J 6 bases short, with 8 bases between. This CDR3 contains 12 residues. The data stem from a study of OX40 agonist ivuxolimab in advanced cancers. Study as a whole: Approximately 41% of patients had received prior checkpoint inhibitor therapy. Broader study findings: Normalized T-cell clonal expansion was also low in some nonresponders.

Some clones are missing from TCRdb's copy, which holds only in-frame ones; the method was immunoSEQ multiplex PCR. The sample lists some 37,000 clones, around 80% seen once, with about 2% in the top ten. Specimen: CD4+ or CD8+ T cells sorted from blood, collected in a trial of the OX40 agonist ivuxolimab. V gene TRBV7-2 combines with J gene TRBJ1-1, with no clear D. This sequence was found in an adult with an advanced solid tumor such as melanoma, head and neck, liver or kidney cancer. In nucleotides, the CDR3 is TGTGCCAGCAGCTTCAGATCCGCTGAAGCTTTCTTT. Amino acids: CASSFRSAEAFF.